The 21 T cell receptor beta chains given below trace back to one sample, sequenced in a study of blood T cell repertoires in COVID-19. TCRdb keeps only in-frame clones here, not all; method: immunoSEQ multiplex PCR. The repertoire consists of 350,000 to 450,000 clones, with approximately 89% occurring once and the leading ten covering approximately 1.5%. The sequencing sample was made of PBMCs or T cells enriched from blood (not recorded which). The source of these receptors is a woman in her 30s who had recovered from COVID-19.

The J gene is TRBJ2-7, the V gene TRBV4-1; D not resolved. The ends were cut back, 2 bases at V and 4 bases at J, with 15 bases in the middle. The CDR3 contains 15 residues. Germline CDR1 reads MGHRA; CDR2 reads YSYEKL. The CDR3 is CASSQRSGPRYEQYF. The CDR3 DNA sequence: TGCGCCAGCAGCCAACGGTCAGGTCCTCGATACGAGCAGTACTTC.

The chain has TRBV7-3 and TRBJ2-1; the D is unclear. V was clipped by 0 bases and J by 7 bases, with 7 bases between them. CDR1 SGHTA and CDR2 FQGTGA come from the germline V gene. The CDR3 sequence is 13 residues long. CDR3 protein: CASSLTNENEQFF. The CDR3 coding sequence is TGTGCCAGCAGCTTAACGAACGAGAATGAGCAGTTCTTC.

CDR3 amino acids: CASSTPDGTSGYTF. In DNA, the CDR3 is TGTGCCAGTAGTACGCCTGATGGCACCAGTGGCTACACCTTC. The chain employs TRBV19 and TRBJ1-2; D remains ambiguous. Germline V gene lookup returns CDR1 LNHDA and CDR2 SQIVND (reference sequence). The CDR3 is made up of 14 amino acids. V lost 4 bases, J lost 7 bases, and 16 bases lay in between.

The rearrangement joins TRBV4-2 to TRBJ1-3, with D unresolved. The V end lost 4 bases, the J end lost 5 bases, and 18 bases lay between the germline ends. This CDR3 region has 16 residues. Germline V gives CDR1 LGHNA, CDR2 YNFKEQ. This CDR3 reads CASSLLGDFGRNTIYF. The CDR3 region has the DNA TGTGCCAGCAGCCTCCTAGGCGACTTCGGCCGAAACACCATATATTTT.

This clone was counted once. The chain links TRBV11-3 to TRBJ2-1; D is unresolved. Trimming removed 7 bases at V and 11 bases at J, with 12 bases between. Per the germline V gene, CDR1 is SGHNT and CDR2 is YENEEA. The CDR3 totals 11 residues. The CDR3 spells CASNSSNKQFF. The CDR3 bases are TGTGCCAGCAACAGTTCTAATAAGCAGTTCTTC.

The rearrangement links TRBV4-3 to TRBJ2-1, with 10 bases aligning to TRBD2. This CDR3 spans 17 amino acids. V lost 0 bases and J lost 5; bases outside the gene matches: 7. Germline V gene data show CDR1 as LGHNA and CDR2 as YSLEER. CDR3 in DNA: TGCGCCAGCAGCCAAGAGGCCAGCGGGGGGGTGAACAATGAGCAGTTCTTC. It yields the protein CASSQEASGGVNNEQFF.

V gene TRBV7-6 combines with J gene TRBJ2-5, with TRBD2 matching 8 bases. The CDR3 is 18 amino acids. Germline V gives CDR1 SGHVS, CDR2 FNYEAQ. After removal of 4 bases from V and 5 bases from J, the junction contained 18 bases not matched to a gene. CDR3 in amino acids: CASSSTQTSAQNRETQYF. The CDR3 DNA follows: TGTGCCAGCAGCTCGACCCAGACTAGCGCCCAAAACCGGGAGACCCAGTACTTC.

This clone was picked up one time. The V gene is TRBV28, the J gene TRBJ1-5, with D unclear. V was clipped by 3 bases and J by 3 bases, with 9 bases between them. CDR3 length: 14 residues. Per the germline V gene, CDR1 is MDHEN and CDR2 is SYDVKM. CDR3 loop: CASSFGQFNQPQHF. Written as DNA, the CDR3 is TGTGCCAGCAGTTTTGGGCAGTTCAATCAGCCCCAGCATTTT.

The chain is built from TRBV7-9 and TRBJ2-2, with 8 bases aligning to TRBD2. J was trimmed by 4 bases and V by 5 bases; bases with no gene match: 9. The germline gives CDR1 SEHNR, CDR2 FQNEAQ (reference sequence). The CDR3 consists of 16 residues. CDR3 sequence: CASSRPSGRSTGELFF. The CDR3 DNA reads as TGTGCCAGCAGCCGCCCTAGCGGGCGTAGCACCGGGGAGCTGTTTTTT. The variable domain in full, completed from reference TRBV7-9 and TRBJ2-2, reads DTGVSQNPRHKITKRGQNVTFRCDPISEHNRLYWYRQTLGQGPEFLTYFQNEAQLEKSRLLSDRFSAERPKGSFSTLEIQRTEQGDSAMYLCASSRPSGRSTGELFFGEGSRLTVL.

The chain links TRBV3-1 (or the pseudogene TRBV3-2) to TRBJ2-3; possibly TRBD1 for D (7 bases). The V and J ends lost 4 bases and 3 bases respectively, with 14 bases between them. Germline CDR1 and CDR2: LGHDT and YNNKEL (reference sequence). This CDR3 region has 15 residues. CDR3 nucleotide sequence: TGTGCCAGCAGCCCGCGACAGGGAGGAACAGATACGCAGTATTTT. This sequence encodes CASSPRQGGTDTQYF.

J is TRBJ1-4 and V is TRBV4-1; 9 nucleotides match TRBD1. Germline V gene data show CDR1 as MGHRA and CDR2 as YSYEKL. The CDR3 spans 15 residues. V lost 3 bases to trimming and J lost 7 bases; unmatched junction nucleotides: 6. The CDR3 is CASSQGPGQGEKLFF. CDR3 bases: TGCGCCAGCAGCCAGGGTCCGGGACAGGGTGAAAAACTGTTTTTT.

J is TRBJ1-3 and V is TRBV7-6, with a possible D match to TRBD1 (5 bases). The V end was cut by 4 bases, the J end by 0 bases, with 13 bases between. CDR3 length equals 16 residues. Germline values: CDR1 SGHVS, CDR2 FNYEAQ. The CDR3 DNA reads TGTGCCAGCAGCTCGTTAACAGGTTCCTCTGGAAACACCATATATTTT. Translated: CASSSLTGSSGNTIYF.

The chain has TRBV6-4 and TRBJ1-6, with D possibly being TRBD1 (6 bases). Trimming removed 7 bases at V and 6 bases at J, with 16 bases between. The CDR3 contains 15 residues. CDR1 is MRHNA, CDR2 SNTAGT, per germline. Here the CDR3 reads CASKDSPLPNSPLHF. CDR3 DNA: TGTGCCAGCAAGGACAGCCCGCTCCCTAATTCACCCCTCCACTTT.

This sequence joins TRBV2 and TRBJ2-2; 9 bases match TRBD1. This CDR3 has 17 amino acids. Losses at the gene ends were 5 bases for V and 6 bases for J; bases not matched to a gene: 13. In germline, CDR1 is SNHLY, CDR2 FYNNEI. DNA for the CDR3: TGTGCCAGCAGTTCGGACAGGGGACCCTCTCTCGCCGGGGAGCTGTTTTTT. Protein: CASSSDRGPSLAGELFF.

The chain is built from TRBV28 and TRBJ1-2; D perhaps matches TRBD1 (6 bases). The CDR3 sequence is 17 residues long. Trimming removed 3 bases from V and 5 bases from J, with 22 bases in between. Germline V lookup: CDR1 MDHEN, CDR2 SYDVKM. CDR3 sequence reads: CASSLRGLRRGRYGYTF. Here the CDR3 DNA reads TGTGCCAGCAGTTTGCGGGGGCTGCGCAGGGGCCGGTATGGCTACACCTTC.

In this sample, this clone turned up once. This chain connects TRBV2 to TRBJ1-5; TRBD1 aligns across 7 bases. The CDR3 has 16 residues. Losses at the gene ends were 2 bases for V and 0 bases for J; bases not matched to a gene: 4. Germline assignment: CDR1 SNHLY and CDR2 FYNNEI. DNA for the CDR3: TGTGCCAGCAGTGAAAACAGGGGAAATAGCAATCAGCCCCAGCATTTT. It translates to CASSENRGNSNQPQHF.

This clone showed up just once. The chain uses TRBV3-1 (or the pseudogene TRBV3-2) and TRBJ2-1, with 9 bases lining up with TRBD2. Per germline, CDR1 LGHDT and CDR2 YNNKEL (reference sequence). The CDR3 runs to 16 residues. Trimming took 0 bases from V and 7 from J; bases not matched to a gene: 7. CDR3 bases: TGTGCCAGCAGCCAAGATTGGGCTAGCGGGATAAATGAGCAGTTCTTC. Its translation: CASSQDWASGINEQFF.

The CDR3 DNA is TGTGCCATCAGTGAGGGACAGGGGAATTCACCCCTCCACTTT. Residues: CAISEGQGNSPLHF. The chain uses TRBV10-3 and TRBJ1-6; 9 bases match TRBD1. The CDR3 sequence is 14 residues long. The V gene's germline CDR1 is ENHRY and CDR2 SYGVKD. The trim removed 2 bases at V and 7 bases at J, leaving 0 bases unmatched.

This chain uses TRBV5-5 with TRBJ2-6, with TRBD1 matching 8 bases. The V gene's germline CDR1 is SGHKS and CDR2 YYEKEE (reference sequence). V gave up 3 bases and J gave up 2 bases; unmatched junction bases: 13. CDR3 length equals 19 residues. The CDR3 DNA sequence: TGTGCCAGCAGCTATTTTGGACAGGGAAGACCTCCTGGGGCCAACGTCCTGACTTTC. Translation: CASSYFGQGRPPGANVLTF.

The rearrangement links TRBV6-5 to TRBJ2-7; 7 positions agree with TRBD2. Per germline, CDR1 MNHEY and CDR2 SVGAGI. Unmatched junction bases numbered 9, after V lost 6 bases and J lost 4 bases. The CDR3 totals 14 residues. The CDR3 spells CASSRGGGRYEQYF. CDR3 in DNA: TGTGCCAGCAGCCGTGGGGGGGGTAGGTACGAGCAGTACTTC.

The rearrangement links TRBV5-1 to TRBJ1-2, with D possibly TRBD1 on 6 matching bases. The CDR3 runs to 15 residues. The V end lost 0 bases, the J end lost 4 bases, and 13 bases lay between the germline ends. The germline V gene encodes CDR1 SGHRS and CDR2 YFSETQ. The CDR3 sequence is CASSLGQDTGYGYTF. Written as DNA, the CDR3 is TGCGCCAGCAGCTTGGGACAGGATACCGGCTATGGCTACACCTTC. The complete variable domain, with remaining parts taken from reference TRBV5-1 and TRBJ1-2, reads KAGVTQTPRYLIKTRGQQVTLSCSPISGHRSVSWYQQTPGQGLQFLFEYFSETQRNKGNFPGRFSGRQFSNSRSEMNVSTLELGDSALYLCASSLGQDTGYGYTFGSGTRLTVV.